Presented here are 17 T cell receptor beta chains from one specimen sequenced in a study of blood T cell repertoires in COVID-19. The table came from immunoSEQ multiplex PCR; TCRdb's copy has only in-frame clones and leaves some out. The sample shows 200,000 to 300,000 clones, around 86% of them seen only once. The sequencing input was peripheral blood. The receptors were sampled from a man aged 35 to 55 who had recovered from COVID-19.

The gene calls are TRBV13 and TRBJ2-5; 10 bases are a match to TRBD2. The CDR3 consists of 17 residues. Germline V gene lookup returns CDR1 PRHDT and CDR2 FYEKMQ (reference sequence). V was clipped by 3 bases and J by 9 bases; unmatched bases: 16. CDR3 region: CASSLGAGGPGSEAQYF. The CDR3 DNA reads TGTGCCAGCAGCTTGGGAGCGGGAGGGCCAGGTTCGGAGGCCCAGTACTTC.

The gene calls are TRBV5-1 and TRBJ2-3; D not certain. In germline, CDR1 is SGHRS, CDR2 YFSETQ. The ends were cut back, 0 bases at V and 4 bases at J, with 6 bases in the middle. This CDR3 is built from 13 residues. CDR3 coding DNA: TGCGCCAGCAGCTTGGGTCGGTCAGATACGCAGTATTTT. Residues: CASSLGRSDTQYF.

Here the CDR3 reads CASSLADKVYNEQFF. The CDR3 bases are TGCGCCAGCAGCTTGGCGGACAAGGTGTACAATGAGCAGTTCTTC. The V call is TRBV5-1, the J call TRBJ2-1; perhaps TRBD1 as D (5 bases). CDR1 is SGHRS and CDR2 is YFSETQ in the germline V gene. The CDR3 runs to 15 residues. Deletions cut 0 bases from V and 4 bases from J, with 11 bases between. The full variable domain, with the rest looked up from reference TRBV5-1 and TRBJ2-1, is KAGVTQTPRYLIKTRGQQVTLSCSPISGHRSVSWYQQTPGQGLQFLFEYFSETQRNKGNFPGRFSGRQFSNSRSEMNVSTLELGDSALYLCASSLADKVYNEQFFGPGTRLTVL.

J is TRBJ1-1 and V is TRBV1; TRBD1 is the table's D call, not checked against the DNA. TRBV1 is annotated as a pseudogene. The CDR3 contains 17 residues. The CDR3 DNA sequence: TGCACCAGCAGCCAAGATTTGAGGGGACACTTGAACACTGAAGCTTTCTTT. It specifies CTSSQDLRGHLNTEAFF.

The chain has TRBV2 and TRBJ2-5; TRBD2 matches 10 bases. Germline V gene sequence: CDR1 SNHLY, CDR2 FYNNEI. This CDR3 is 15 amino acids long. The junction had 6 bases not matched to a gene; V was cut back by 3 bases and J by 5 bases. The CDR3 coding sequence is TGTGCCAGCAGTGACCAGCGGGGGGGCCAGGAGACCCAGTACTTC. Its translation: CASSDQRGGQETQYF.

This clone appeared once. The V gene is TRBV7-2, the J gene TRBJ1-1; 7 bases fit TRBD1. This CDR3 contains 14 residues. The V segment lost 1 base and the J segment 1 base; nucleotides outside the gene matches: 0. CDR1 and CDR2 (germline): SGHTA, FQGNSA. The CDR3: CASSLGTGNTEAFF. The CDR3 nucleotides read TGTGCCAGCAGCTTAGGGACAGGGAACACTGAAGCTTTCTTT.

The V call is TRBV10-2, the J call TRBJ2-7; D may be TRBD1 (6 bases). This CDR3 is 13 amino acids long. The germline V gene has CDR1 WSHSY and CDR2 SAAADI. The V gene lost 2 bases and the J gene lost 3 bases, with 8 bases spanning the gap. CDR3 nucleotides: TGCGCCAGCAGTGAGGGGGGCGTCTACGAGCAGTACTTC. This sequence encodes CASSEGGVYEQYF.

The chain is built from TRBV5-4 and TRBJ2-7; 7 positions match TRBD2. V trimming: 0 bases; J trimming: 6 bases; junction bases outside the gene matches: 6. There are 14 residues in the CDR3. The germline gives CDR1 SGHNT, CDR2 YYREEE (reference sequence). The CDR3, as DNA: TGTGCCAGCAGCTTGGGGATGGGAGGGGCCGAGCAGTACTTC. Residues: CASSLGMGGAEQYF.

The gene calls are TRBV18 and TRBJ1-5; a weak D match, TRBD1 (5 bases). V dropped 2 bases and J dropped 7 bases, with 12 bases sitting between them. The CDR3 length is 14 residues. Germline V gives CDR1 KGHSH, CDR2 LQKENI. CDR3 loop: CASSPVGARQPQHF. CDR3 coding DNA: TGTGCCAGCTCACCAGTAGGGGCGCGGCAGCCCCAGCATTTT.

V and J are TRBV9 and TRBJ2-5; 7 bases align to TRBD2. CDR1 SGDLS and CDR2 YYNGEE come from the germline V gene. The V and J ends lost 3 bases and 1 base, in that order; junction bases with no gene match: 12. The CDR3 is 17 amino acids. The CDR3 region has the DNA TGTGCCAGCAGCGCCGGTTTTGGGCTAGCGGTCCAAGAGACCCAGTACTTC. It specifies CASSAGFGLAVQETQYF. Full variable domain (missing parts from reference TRBV9 and TRBJ2-5): DSGVTQTPKHLITATGQRVTLRCSPRSGDLSVYWYQQSLDQGLQFLIQYYNGEERAKGNILERFSAQQFPDLHSELNLSSLELGDSALYFCASSAGFGLAVQETQYFGPGTRLLVL.

The chain links TRBV27 to TRBJ2-5, with 12 positions matching TRBD2. V shed 6 bases and J 0 bases; nucleotides not matched to a gene: 5. Germline CDR1 is MNHEY and CDR2 is SMNVEV (reference sequence). This CDR3 has 16 amino acids. The CDR3, as DNA: TGTGCCAGCAGCCGTACTAGCGGGAGGCACCAAGAGACCCAGTACTTC. It codes for CASSRTSGRHQETQYF.

The chain recombines TRBV18 with TRBJ2-7; D remains unclear. CDR1 KGHSH and CDR2 LQKENI come from the germline V gene. V was trimmed by 6 bases and J by 4 bases, leaving 19 bases between them. This CDR3 has 15 residues. The CDR3: CASSLGGPTLYEQYF. The DNA for the CDR3 is TGTGCCAGCTCCCTCGGCGGTCCGACCTTATACGAGCAGTACTTC.

The chain combines TRBV20-1 with TRBJ2-7; D is ambiguous. V was trimmed by 3 bases and J by 4 bases, leaving 16 bases between them. CDR1 and CDR2 (germline): DFQATT, SNEGSKA (reference sequence). CDR3 length equals 14 residues. The CDR3, as DNA: TGCAGTGCTAGTCGGCCCGACATCTCATACGAGCAGTACTTC. It translates to CSASRPDISYEQYF.

The V call is TRBV19, the J call TRBJ2-2; 7 positions agree with TRBD2. V trimming: 8 bases; J trimming: 6 bases; junction bases outside the gene matches: 12. The CDR3 totals 15 residues. From germline, CDR1 is LNHDA and CDR2 SQIVND (reference sequence). The CDR3 bases are TGTGCCAGTGGTCTTGGGGACTACATAGCCGGGGAGCTGTTTTTT. This sequence encodes CASGLGDYIAGELFF.

Here the CDR3 reads CASSQEGAGVGSYEQYF. The CDR3 DNA is TGCGCCAGCAGCCAAGAAGGAGCGGGAGTGGGGTCCTACGAGCAGTACTTC. The chain joins TRBV4-1 to TRBJ2-7, with 8 bases lining up with TRBD2. After removal of 0 bases from V and 1 base from J, the junction contained 8 bases not matched to a gene. CDR1 MGHRA and CDR2 YSYEKL come from the germline V gene. The CDR3 covers 17 residues.

J is TRBJ2-1 and V is TRBV2; D may be TRBD2 (6 bases). The V gene's germline CDR1 is SNHLY and CDR2 FYNNEI. This CDR3 contains 12 residues. V lost 3 bases and J lost 15, with 15 bases in between. The chain's CDR3 is CASSEVGGNPFF. CDR3 DNA sequence: TGTGCCAGCAGTGAGGTTGGCGGGAACCCGTTCTTC.

V is TRBV5-1 and J is TRBJ2-2, with 9 bases that match TRBD1. The V gene end was trimmed by 3 bases and the J gene end by 2 bases; junction bases not matched to a gene: 8. This CDR3 spans 17 amino acids. In germline, CDR1 is SGHRS, CDR2 YFSETQ. The CDR3 protein is CASSSTGTGLNTGELFF. The DNA for the CDR3 is TGCGCCAGCAGCTCCACCGGGACAGGGCTTAACACCGGGGAGCTGTTTTTT.